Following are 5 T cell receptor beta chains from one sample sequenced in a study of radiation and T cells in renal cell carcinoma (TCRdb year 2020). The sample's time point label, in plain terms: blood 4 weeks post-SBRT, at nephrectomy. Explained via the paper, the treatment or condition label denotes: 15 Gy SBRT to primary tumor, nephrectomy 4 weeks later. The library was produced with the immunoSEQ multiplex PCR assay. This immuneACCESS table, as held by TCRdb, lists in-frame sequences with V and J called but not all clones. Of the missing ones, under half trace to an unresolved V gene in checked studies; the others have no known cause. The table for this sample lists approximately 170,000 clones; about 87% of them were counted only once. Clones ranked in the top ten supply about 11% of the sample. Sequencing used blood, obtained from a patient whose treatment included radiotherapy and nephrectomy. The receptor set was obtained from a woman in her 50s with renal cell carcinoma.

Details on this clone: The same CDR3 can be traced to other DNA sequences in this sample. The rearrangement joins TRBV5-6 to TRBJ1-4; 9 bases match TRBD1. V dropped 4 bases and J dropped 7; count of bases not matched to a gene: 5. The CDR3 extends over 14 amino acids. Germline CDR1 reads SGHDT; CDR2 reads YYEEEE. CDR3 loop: CASSLDRGSEKLFF. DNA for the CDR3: TGTGCCAGCAGCCTAGACAGGGGGAGTGAAAAACTGTTTTTT.

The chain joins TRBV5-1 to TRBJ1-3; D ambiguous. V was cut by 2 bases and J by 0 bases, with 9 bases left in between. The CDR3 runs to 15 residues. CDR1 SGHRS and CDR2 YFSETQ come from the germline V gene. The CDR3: CASSFDQNSGNTIYF. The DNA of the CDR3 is TGCGCCAGCAGCTTCGATCAGAACTCTGGAAACACCATATATTTT.

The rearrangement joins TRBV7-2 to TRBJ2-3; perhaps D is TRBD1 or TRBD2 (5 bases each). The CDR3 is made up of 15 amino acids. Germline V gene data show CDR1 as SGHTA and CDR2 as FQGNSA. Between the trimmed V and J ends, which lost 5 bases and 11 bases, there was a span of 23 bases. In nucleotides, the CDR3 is TGTGCCAGCAGCCAGGGTCCCGGGGCTCCTTCGTTGCAGTATTTT. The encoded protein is CASSQGPGAPSLQYF.

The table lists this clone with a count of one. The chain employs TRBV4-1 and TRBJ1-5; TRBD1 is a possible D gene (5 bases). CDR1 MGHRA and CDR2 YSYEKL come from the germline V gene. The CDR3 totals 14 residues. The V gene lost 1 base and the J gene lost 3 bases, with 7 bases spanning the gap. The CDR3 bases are TGCGCCAGCAGCCAAGCAGGGAACAATCAGCCCCAGCATTTT. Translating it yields CASSQAGNNQPQHF.

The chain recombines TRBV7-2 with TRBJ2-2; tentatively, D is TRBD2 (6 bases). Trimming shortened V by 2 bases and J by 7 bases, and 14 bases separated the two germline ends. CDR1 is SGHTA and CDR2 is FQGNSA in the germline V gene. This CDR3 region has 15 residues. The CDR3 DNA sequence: TGTGCCAGCAGCTTATTCGGGGGATTAGGCGGGGAGCTGTTTTTT. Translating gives CASSLFGGLGGELFF.